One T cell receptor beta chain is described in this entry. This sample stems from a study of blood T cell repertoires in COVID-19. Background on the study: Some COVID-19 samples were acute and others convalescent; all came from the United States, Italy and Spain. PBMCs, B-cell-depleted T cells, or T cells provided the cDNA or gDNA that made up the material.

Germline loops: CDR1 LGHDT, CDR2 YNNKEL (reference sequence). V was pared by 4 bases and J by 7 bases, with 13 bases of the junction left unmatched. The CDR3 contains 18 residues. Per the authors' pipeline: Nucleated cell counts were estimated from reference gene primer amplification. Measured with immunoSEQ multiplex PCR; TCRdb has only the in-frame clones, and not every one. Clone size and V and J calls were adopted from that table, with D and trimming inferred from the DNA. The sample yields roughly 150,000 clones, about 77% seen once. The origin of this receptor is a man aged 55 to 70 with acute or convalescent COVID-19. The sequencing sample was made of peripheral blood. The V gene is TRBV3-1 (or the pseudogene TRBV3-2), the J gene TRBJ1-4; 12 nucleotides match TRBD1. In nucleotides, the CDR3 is TGTGCCAGCAGCCGGATTAGCGGCCGGGACAGGGGGCCTGAAAAACTGTTTTTT. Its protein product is CASSRISGRDRGPEKLFF.